A selection of T cell receptor beta chains follows, all from one sample in a study of early T cells in non-severe SARS-CoV-2 infection. TCRdb called the 5' RACE reads again in MiXCR, with one record for every CDR3 protein. The table records fewer than 25,000 distinct CDR3 sequences, about 3.8% of them present only once. Sequences were obtained from whole blood. These receptor sequences come from an adult who was a healthcare worker with PCR-confirmed SARS-CoV-2 infection or an uninfected control (not recorded which). The CDR3 runs from the conserved cysteine through the conserved F or W. The D gene is left open where the match is weak. Not all rows give a size; the values are once, few, many and, for expanded clones, a class.

J gene: TRBJ2-7
CDR3 length: 14
V gene: TRBV9
D gene: TRBD2
clone size: medium-sized
CDR3 protein: CASSVSGRAHEQYF
CDR3 DNA: TGTGCCAGCAGCGTGTCGGGGAGGGCCCACGAGCAGTACTTC

J gene: TRBJ2-7
CDR3 length: 15
V gene: TRBV6-6
D gene: NA
clone size: many
CDR3 protein: CASSRARGSALEQYF
CDR3 DNA: TGTGCCAGCAGCCGCGCCCGAGGATCGGCCCTCGAGCAGTACTTC

J gene: TRBJ1-1
CDR3 length: 14
V gene: TRBV7-3
D gene: TRBD1
clone size: medium-sized
CDR3 protein: CASSLKGTGGPAFF
CDR3 DNA: TGTGCCAGCAGCTTAAAGGGGACAGGGGGCCCGGCTTTCTTT

J gene: TRBJ2-7
CDR3 length: 12
V gene: TRBV29-1
D gene: TRBD1
clone size: many
CDR3 protein: CSVEQGAYEQYF
CDR3 DNA: TGCAGCGTGGAACAGGGGGCCTACGAGCAGTACTTC

J gene: TRBJ1-6
CDR3 length: 13
V gene: TRBV20-1
D gene: NA
clone size: NA
CDR3 protein: CSAVGADNSPLHF
CDR3 DNA: TGCAGCGCGGTGGGGGCAGATAATTCACCCCTCCACTTT

J gene: TRBJ1-6
CDR3 length: 14
V gene: TRBV18
D gene: TRBD1
clone size: many
CDR3 protein: CASSPTGERSPLHF
CDR3 DNA: TGTGCCAGCTCACCTACAGGGGAAAGATCACCCCTCCACTTT

J gene: TRBJ1-1
CDR3 length: 15
V gene: TRBV5-5
D gene: TRBD1
clone size: many
CDR3 protein: CASSLAAGGYTEAFF
CDR3 DNA: TGTGCCAGCAGCTTGGCCGCAGGGGGCTATACTGAAGCTTTCTTT

J gene: TRBJ1-4
CDR3 length: 14
V gene: TRBV5-1
D gene: NA
clone size: many
CDR3 protein: CASSLEAGDEKLFF
CDR3 DNA: TGCGCCAGCAGCTTGGAAGCGGGGGATGAAAAACTGTTTTTT

J gene: TRBJ2-7
CDR3 length: 16
V gene: TRBV2
D gene: TRBD2
clone size: many
CDR3 protein: CASSLTPAGGLYEQYF
CDR3 DNA: TGTGCCAGCAGTCTAACTCCAGCGGGGGGGTTGTACGAGCAGTACTTC

J gene: TRBJ1-3
CDR3 length: 15
V gene: TRBV7-2
D gene: NA
clone size: NA
CDR3 protein: CASSLDRSSGNTIYF
CDR3 DNA: TGTGCCAGCAGTTTGGACAGATCCTCTGGAAACACCATATATTTT

J gene: TRBJ1-2
CDR3 length: 13
V gene: TRBV30
D gene: TRBD1
clone size: many
CDR3 protein: CAVPGQGHYGYTF
CDR3 DNA: TGTGCCGTGCCGGGACAGGGACACTATGGCTACACCTTC

J gene: TRBJ1-5
CDR3 length: 15
V gene: TRBV19
D gene: NA
clone size: many
CDR3 protein: CASSGTPYSNQPQHF
CDR3 DNA: TGTGCCAGTAGCGGGACACCTTATAGCAATCAGCCCCAGCATTTT

J gene: TRBJ2-1
CDR3 length: 17
V gene: TRBV4-3
D gene: TRBD2
clone size: many
CDR3 protein: CASSQDSAGGSYNEQFF
CDR3 DNA: TGCGCCAGCAGCCAAGATTCGGCGGGAGGGTCCTACAATGAGCAGTTCTTC

J gene: TRBJ1-5
CDR3 length: 13
V gene: TRBV20-1
D gene: NA
clone size: many
CDR3 protein: CSARVGGRQPQHF
CDR3 DNA: TGCAGTGCTAGAGTGGGTGGGAGGCAGCCCCAGCATTTT

J gene: TRBJ1-1
CDR3 length: 17
V gene: TRBV11-2
D gene: NA
clone size: many
CDR3 protein: CASSPTPGRSMNTEAFF
CDR3 DNA: TGTGCCAGCAGCCCTACCCCAGGACGCTCCATGAACACTGAAGCTTTCTTT

J gene: TRBJ2-3
CDR3 length: 12
V gene: TRBV10-3
D gene: NA
clone size: medium-sized
CDR3 protein: CATGPSTDTQYF
CDR3 DNA: TGTGCCACAGGGCCTAGCACAGATACGCAGTATTTT

J gene: TRBJ1-2
CDR3 length: 15
V gene: TRBV7-2
D gene: NA
clone size: medium-sized
CDR3 protein: CASSPSTGSNYGYTF
CDR3 DNA: TGTGCCAGCAGCCCGAGTACTGGGTCCAACTATGGCTACACCTTC